Below are 25 T cell receptor beta chains sequenced from a single sample in a study of Ad26.COV2.S vaccination and SARS-CoV-2 variants. Clones were read by immunoSEQ multiplex PCR, and TCRdb kept only the in-frame ones, dropping some. In the table there are 350,000 to 450,000 clones, 70% to 90% of which are singletons. Treatment here: around 19 received Ad26.COV2.S at low or high dose, single or two shots; about 5 received placebo; per-sample allocation not given. Specimen acquisition occurred on day 63 following the initial vaccine or placebo injection. The sequencing used peripheral blood, collected in a trial of Ad26.COV2.S vaccine versus placebo. These receptors originate from a person between 18 and 59 years old who received the Ad26.COV2.S COVID-19 vaccine or a placebo.

This clone was found a few times. CDR3 DNA: TGTGCCAGCAGCCCCATCGCGAGCGGAGCGCCCACTGAAGCTTTCTTT. Translating it yields CASSPIASGAPTEAFF. The J gene is TRBJ1-1, the V gene TRBV7-8; D is undetermined. Trimming took off 5 bases at V and 4 bases at J, with 20 bases between the two ends. This CDR3 contains 16 residues. The germline V gene has CDR1 SGHVS and CDR2 FQNEAQ.

This clone has only one observation. The chain uses TRBV7-8 and TRBJ2-7; D remains unclear. The CDR3 spans 14 residues. With 4 bases removed from V and 2 bases from J, the gap between germline ends came to 12 bases. Germline V lookup: CDR1 SGHVS, CDR2 FQNEAQ. CDR3 amino acids: CASSSGSQAYEQYF. CDR3 sequence (DNA): TGTGCCAGCAGCTCCGGCTCCCAGGCCTACGAGCAGTACTTC.

This sequence joins TRBV7-3 and TRBJ2-3, with D uncertain. This CDR3 comprises 13 residues. From germline, CDR1 is SGHTA and CDR2 FQGTGA. Trimming shortened V by 6 bases and J by 0 bases, and 7 bases separated the two germline ends. The CDR3 sequence: CASSRVSTDTQYF. CDR3 DNA sequence: TGTGCCAGCAGTCGAGTTAGCACAGATACGCAGTATTTT. The full variable domain, with the rest looked up from reference TRBV7-3 and TRBJ2-3, is GAGVSQTPSNKVTEKGKYVELRCDPISGHTALYWYRQSLGQGPEFLIYFQGTGAADDSGLPNDRFFAVRPEGSVSTLKIQRTERGDSAVYLCASSRVSTDTQYFGPGTRLTVL.

V and J are TRBV7-9 and TRBJ2-1, with 7 nucleotides matching TRBD2. This CDR3 has 14 residues. V shed 5 bases and J 6 bases; nucleotides not matched to a gene: 7. Germline assignment: CDR1 SEHNR and CDR2 FQNEAQ (reference sequence). The CDR3 region has the DNA TGTGCCAGCAGCCCCCGGGACTACTCCAATGAGCAGTTCTTC. It yields the protein CASSPRDYSNEQFF.

The chain carries TRBV7-2 and TRBJ1-5; D call uncertain. This CDR3 contains 13 residues. Germline V gene sequence: CDR1 SGHTA, CDR2 FQGNSA. V lost 5 bases, J lost 7 bases, and 12 bases lay in between. CDR3 coding DNA: TGTGCCAGCAGCCCCCACTCTTTGCAGCCCCAGCATTTT. Translating it yields CASSPHSLQPQHF.

CDR3 amino acids: CAISESTGVGNEQFF. In DNA form, the CDR3 reads TGTGCCATCAGTGAGTCTACGGGAGTAGGTAATGAGCAGTTCTTC. The chain employs TRBV10-3 and TRBJ2-1, with TRBD2 as a possible D gene (6 bases). The CDR3 is made up of 15 amino acids. Germline V gene data show CDR1 as ENHRY and CDR2 as SYGVKD. V lost 0 bases and J lost 7, with 13 bases in between.

This sequence joins TRBV28 and TRBJ1-1; a weak D match, TRBD1 (5 bases). Germline values: CDR1 MDHEN, CDR2 SYDVKM. V dropped 11 bases and J dropped 3 bases, with 19 bases sitting between them. The CDR3 has 14 residues. Here the CDR3 DNA reads TGTGCCGTCTATCGCCCCTCGGGGGACACTGAAGCTTTCTTT. This gives the protein CAVYRPSGDTEAFF.

This clone has only a few counts. The rearrangement uses TRBV27 and TRBJ2-7; D is perhaps TRBD2 (6 bases). Germline V gene data show CDR1 as MNHEY and CDR2 as SMNVEV (reference sequence). Trimming removed 5 bases at V and 4 bases at J, with 15 bases between. The length of the CDR3 is 14 residues. This CDR3 reads CASSALLGGYEQYF. CDR3 nucleotide sequence: TGTGCCAGCAGTGCCCTCCTGGGAGGTTACGAGCAGTACTTC.

The chain joins TRBV4-2 to TRBJ2-7; D is unclear. Germline CDR1 and CDR2: LGHNA and YNFKEQ. The CDR3 is made up of 13 amino acids. V lost 0 bases, J lost 6 bases, and 9 bases lay in between. Here the CDR3 reads CASSQDGRTEQYF. The CDR3 DNA sequence: TGTGCCAGCAGCCAAGATGGAAGGACCGAGCAGTACTTC.

This clone occurred once. This chain links TRBV5-4 with TRBJ2-7; perhaps TRBD2 as D (6 bases). In germline, CDR1 is SGHNT, CDR2 YYREEE (reference sequence). The V end lost 3 bases, the J end lost 6 bases, and 16 bases lay between the germline ends. The CDR3 sequence is 14 residues long. DNA for the CDR3: TGTGCCAGCAGCTGGAGGGATGTTGCCCGCGAGCAGTACTTC. Translated: CASSWRDVAREQYF.

The chain has TRBV5-4 and TRBJ2-1; TRBD2 agrees at 9 bases. The CDR3 contains 15 residues. The J segment lost 6 bases and the V segment lost 4 bases, leaving 8 bases of the junction unmatched. Germline V gene data show CDR1 as SGHNT and CDR2 as YYREEE (reference sequence). The CDR3 coding sequence is TGTGCCAGCAGCCCCGAGGGCGGGAGGGCCAATGAGCAGTTCTTC. Amino acid sequence: CASSPEGGRANEQFF. The whole variable domain, filled in from reference TRBV5-4 and TRBJ2-1, reads ETGVTQSPTHLIKTRGQQVTLRCSSQSGHNTVSWYQQALGQGPQFIFQYYREEENGRGNFPPRFSGLQFPNYSSELNVNALELDDSALYLCASSPEGGRANEQFFGPGTRLTVL.

The rearrangement uses TRBV25-1 and TRBJ2-6; the D gene is possibly TRBD2 (7 bases). Germline V lookup: CDR1 MGHDK, CDR2 SYGVNS. The length of the CDR3 is 17 residues. V was pared by 2 bases and J by 2 bases, with 13 bases between. CDR3 sequence: CASSEPLGGPGANVLTF. CDR3 DNA: TGTGCCAGCAGTGAACCCCTCGGGGGGCCTGGGGCCAACGTCCTGACTTTC. Variable domain in full (rest from reference TRBV25-1 and TRBJ2-6): EADIYQTPRYLVIGTGKKITLECSQTMGHDKMYWYQQDPGMELHLIHYSYGVNSTEKGDLSSESTVSRIRTEHFPLTLESARPSHTSQYLCASSEPLGGPGANVLTFGAGSRLTVL.

This clone showed up just a few times. The chain uses TRBV19 and TRBJ2-7, with 8 bases that match TRBD1. V trimming: 3 bases; J trimming: 7 bases; junction bases outside the gene matches: 8. This CDR3 contains 14 residues. Germline CDR1 reads LNHDA; CDR2 reads SQIVND (reference sequence). CDR3 nucleotide sequence: TGTGCCAGTAGTATTTGGCAGGGGGCCGGGGAGCAGTACTTC. Its protein is CASSIWQGAGEQYF.

This chain links TRBV6-1 with TRBJ1-1; D remains unclear. The CDR3 has 12 residues. V was pared by 6 bases and J by 11 bases, with 16 bases between. Germline V lookup: CDR1 MNHNS, CDR2 SASEGT. DNA for the CDR3: TGTGCCAGCAGCCCCCGCAGGAACTTGGCTTTCTTT. Protein: CASSPRRNLAFF.

The CDR3 region is CASSEAPDPYQPQHF. The CDR3 coding sequence is TGTGCCAGCAGTGAAGCCCCGGACCCCTATCAGCCCCAGCATTTT. The rearrangement uses TRBV2 and TRBJ1-5; D is unresolved. Germline V lookup: CDR1 SNHLY, CDR2 FYNNEI. The CDR3 is 15 residues long. V was trimmed by 0 bases and J by 5 bases, leaving 11 bases between them.

This chain links TRBV7-2 with TRBJ1-5, with D possibly being TRBD1 (5 bases). This CDR3 spans 14 amino acids. From germline, CDR1 is SGHTA and CDR2 FQGNSA. V was trimmed by 0 bases and J by 4 bases, leaving 7 bases between them. This CDR3 is CASSLAGGNQPQHF. CDR3 DNA: TGTGCCAGCAGCTTAGCGGGGGGGAATCAGCCCCAGCATTTT.

The CDR3 loop reads CASSDWGIEFTLHF. CDR3 in DNA: TGTGCCAGCAGTGATTGGGGAATAGAATTCACCCTCCACTTT. The chain employs TRBV2 and TRBJ1-6, with D unresolved. Trimming cost V 3 bases and J 14 bases, with 17 bases left between them. In germline, CDR1 is SNHLY, CDR2 FYNNEI. CDR3 size: 14 residues.

Of note for this clone: This CDR3 is also generated by other DNA sequences in the sample. The chain couples TRBV6-4 to TRBJ2-3; D is perhaps TRBD2 (5 bases). Trimming removed 3 bases at V and 0 bases at J, with 7 bases between. Per germline, CDR1 MRHNA and CDR2 SNTAGT. CDR3 size: 14 residues. CDR3 sequence: CASSERGSTDTQYF. For the CDR3, the DNA is TGTGCCAGCAGTGAACGCGGGAGCACAGATACGCAGTATTTT.

This clone was counted between two and nine times. The chain links TRBV30 to TRBJ1-5, with D possibly matching TRBD1 (5 bases). Trimming removed 0 bases from V and 5 bases from J, with 11 bases in between. Germline V gene sequence: CDR1 GTSNPN, CDR2 SVGIG (reference sequence). The CDR3 totals 14 residues. As DNA, the CDR3 is TGTGCCTGGAGTGTCGATAGGGGTCATCAGCCCCAGCATTTT. Amino acids: CAWSVDRGHQPQHF. Looking up the rest from reference TRBV30 and TRBJ1-5 gives the full variable domain: SQTIHQWPATLVQPVGSPLSLECTVEGTSNPNLYWYRQAAGRGLQLLFYSVGIGQISSEVPQNLSASRPQDRQFILSSKKLLLSDSGFYLCAWSVDRGHQPQHFGDGTRLSIL.

The chain uses TRBV5-1 and TRBJ2-7, with D perhaps matching TRBD1 (6 bases). Germline V gives CDR1 SGHRS, CDR2 YFSETQ. V shed 4 bases and J shed 0 bases, with 14 bases lying between them. CDR3 length: 15 amino acids. DNA for the CDR3: TGCGCCAGCAGCGCCGGACAGATAAGCTCCTACGAGCAGTACTTC. Amino acid sequence: CASSAGQISSYEQYF.

This chain joins TRBV14 and TRBJ1-1; possibly TRBD1 for D (5 bases). Deletions cut 3 bases from V and 0 bases from J, with 11 bases between. Germline lookup yields CDR1 SGHDN and CDR2 FVKESK. The CDR3 runs 15 residues. The CDR3 here is CASSHRAGLNTEAFF. For the CDR3, the DNA is TGTGCCAGCAGCCATCGGGCAGGGCTGAACACTGAAGCTTTCTTT.

The rearrangement joins TRBV18 to TRBJ2-3; D unclear. Germline V gives CDR1 KGHSH, CDR2 LQKENI. With 3 bases removed from V and 1 base from J, the gap between germline ends came to 11 bases. The CDR3 covers 15 residues. CDR3 sequence reads: CASSPSRSRTDTQYF. The DNA for the CDR3 is TGTGCCAGCTCACCCAGTCGGAGTCGCACAGATACGCAGTATTTT.

The rearrangement links TRBV12-3 or TRBV12-4 to TRBJ1-1; D perhaps matches TRBD1 (5 bases). The CDR3 contains 12 residues. Trimming pared 5 bases from V and 7 bases from J, leaving 11 bases between. The CDR3 region is CASSEFDSEAFF. CDR3 nucleotides: TGTGCCAGCAGTGAATTCGACAGTGAAGCTTTCTTT.

The gene calls are TRBV18 and TRBJ2-7; maybe TRBD1 (5 bases). The CDR3 covers 14 residues. V was shortened by 4 bases and J by 5 bases, with 15 bases between the two germline ends. Germline assignment: CDR1 KGHSH and CDR2 LQKENI. CDR3 protein: CASSRPAGQDEQYF. CDR3 nucleotide sequence: TGTGCCAGCTCACGTCCGGCAGGGCAGGACGAGCAGTACTTC.

The chain uses TRBV11-3 and TRBJ2-1, with 9 bases aligning to TRBD1. This CDR3 has 15 amino acids. J was trimmed by 2 bases and V by 6 bases; bases with no gene match: 5. CDR1 is SGHNT and CDR2 is YENEEA in the germline V gene. The CDR3 here is CASSPGQGTYNEQFF. For the CDR3, the DNA is TGTGCCAGCAGTCCAGGACAGGGGACCTACAATGAGCAGTTCTTC.